This entry lists 15 T cell receptor beta chains sequenced from one sample in a study of beta chain features in type 1 diabetes. Study results and caveats: Type 1 diabetes patients had TCRB CDR3s that were shorter (moderately but significantly so) in all four CD4+ subsets.

Sequencing targeted expressed TCRB transcripts, as all isolated RNA had been reverse transcribed. The protocol was immunoSEQ multiplex PCR, while the TCRdb copy is restricted to in-frame clones and leaves out a portion. Found here are around 260,000 clones, around 22% of them singletons; the top ten hold more than 0.009%. These TCRs' antigens remain unknown. Sample: naive CD4+ T cells from blood. The receptors here all came from a woman in her twenties or thirties with type 1 diabetes.

The chain combines TRBV5-1 with TRBJ1-1; D call uncertain. Germline V gene sequence: CDR1 SGHRS, CDR2 YFSETQ. V was cut by 5 bases and J by 1 base, with 9 bases left in between. This CDR3 contains 13 residues. CDR3 DNA: TGCGCCAGCAGTGACGAGGGGAACACTGAAGCTTTCTTT. Translation gives CASSDEGNTEAFF. The variable domain in full, completed from reference TRBV5-1 and TRBJ1-1, reads KAGVTQTPRYLIKTRGQQVTLSCSPISGHRSVSWYQQTPGQGLQFLFEYFSETQRNKGNFPGRFSGRQFSNSRSEMNVSTLELGDSALYLCASSDEGNTEAFFGQGTRLTVV.

This clone was picked up a small number of times. The chain joins TRBV28 to TRBJ1-2; D is unresolved. CDR1 is MDHEN and CDR2 is SYDVKM in the germline V gene. V gave up 1 base and J gave up 6 bases, with 9 bases separating them. The CDR3 sequence is 13 residues long. The DNA for the CDR3 is TGTGCCAGCAGTTTATCACAGAAACATGGCTACACCTTC. Its translation: CASSLSQKHGYTF.

Notes on this clone: A junction end diverges from the germline sequence, so it may reflect a read error. This chain connects TRBV7-7 to TRBJ2-1; 10 bases are a match to TRBD2. Germline-derived CDR1 and CDR2 are SSHAT and FNYEAQ (reference sequence). CDR3 length equals 15 residues. The CDR3 nucleotides are TGTGCTAGCAGCACCGGACTAGCGGCCTACAATGAGCAGTTCTTC. Protein product: CASSTGLAAYNEQFF.

The CDR3 bases are TGTGCCACCAGCAGAACCGGGACAGATTATAACAATGAGCAGTTCTTC. Its translation: CATSRTGTDYNNEQFF. J is TRBJ2-1 and V is TRBV15, with TRBD1 matching over 7 bases. Germline CDR1 LNHNV, CDR2 YYDKDF (reference sequence). J lost 5 bases, V lost 2 bases, and 9 bases had no gene match. This CDR3 is 16 amino acids long.

This clone has more than one count but fewer than ten. The V call is TRBV4-2, the J call TRBJ2-7; TRBD2 matches 7 bases. The CDR3 sequence is 16 residues long. V dropped 4 bases and J dropped 2; count of bases not matched to a gene: 11. Germline V lookup: CDR1 LGHNA, CDR2 YNFKEQ. The CDR3 DNA follows: TGTGCCAGCAGCCCGGGCGGGCTAGCGGACCCCTACGAGCAGTACTTC. Translation: CASSPGGLADPYEQYF.

The CDR3 sequence: CASSQLRLALDDEQFF. For the CDR3, the DNA is TGCGCCAGCAGCCAACTCCGACTAGCGCTGGACGATGAGCAGTTCTTC. The chain has TRBV4-1 and TRBJ2-1; 8 bases map to TRBD2. This CDR3 is 16 amino acids long. Trimming took 2 bases from V and 8 from J; bases not matched to a gene: 11. Per the germline V gene, CDR1 is MGHRA and CDR2 is YSYEKL.

This clone was seen a few times. The chain recombines TRBV30 with TRBJ2-7; D possibly corresponds to TRBD1 (5 bases). The CDR3 consists of 14 residues. Germline V gene data show CDR1 as GTSNPN and CDR2 as SVGIG (reference sequence). The ends were cut back, 0 bases at V and 7 bases at J, with 16 bases in the middle. CDR3 region: CAWSVKSTAKEQYF. The CDR3 DNA follows: TGTGCCTGGAGTGTAAAATCGACAGCCAAGGAGCAGTACTTC.

This clone was recorded a few times. The CDR3 DNA reads TGTGCCAGCAGTTTATTTCAACTAGCGGAAACCTACAATGAGCAGTTCTTC. This sequence encodes CASSLFQLAETYNEQFF. The chain has TRBV28 and TRBJ2-1; 8 nucleotides agree with TRBD2. There are 17 residues in the CDR3. The germline gives CDR1 MDHEN, CDR2 SYDVKM. V was pared by 1 base and J by 2 bases, with 7 bases of the junction left unmatched.

This clone came up a few times. The V call is TRBV29-1, the J call TRBJ1-1; perhaps TRBD1 as D (5 bases). V lost 4 bases, J lost 4 bases, and 13 bases lay in between. The germline CDR1 and CDR2 sequences are SQVTM and ANQGSEA. The CDR3 has 13 amino acids. CDR3 nucleotide sequence: TGCAGCGTTGTGGGCAGGGAGGGCACTGAAGCTTTCTTT. Translated: CSVVGREGTEAFF.

V is TRBV7-9 and J is TRBJ2-7, with D possibly matching TRBD2 (6 bases). Deletions cut 1 base from V and 3 bases from J, with 13 bases between. This CDR3 comprises 15 residues. Germline V lookup: CDR1 SEHNR, CDR2 FQNEAQ (reference sequence). The CDR3 DNA reads TGTGCCAGCAGCTTAGTCGGGGGAGCTCACTACGAGCAGTACTTC. It is translated as CASSLVGGAHYEQYF.

J is TRBJ2-5 and V is TRBV5-4; no clear D gene. Trimming removed 0 bases from V and 3 bases from J, with 12 bases in between. Germline V gene lookup returns CDR1 SGHNT and CDR2 YYREEE (reference sequence). The CDR3 totals 15 residues. This chain's CDR3 is CASSLDRASKETQYF. The CDR3 DNA reads as TGTGCCAGCAGCTTGGACCGCGCCTCCAAAGAGACCCAGTACTTC.

The rearrangement joins TRBV30 to TRBJ1-4; a weak D match, TRBD1 (5 bases). The CDR3 runs 15 residues. Per germline, CDR1 GTSNPN and CDR2 SVGIG (reference sequence). Deletions cut 3 bases from V and 3 bases from J, with 14 bases between. CDR3 bases: TGTGCCTGGAGGGCCCAGGGAGGGGCTAATGAAAAACTGTTTTTT. This codes for CAWRAQGGANEKLFF.

The rearrangement joins TRBV11-2 to TRBJ1-2; no firm D call. The germline V and J ends were trimmed by 1 base and 12 bases, with 9 bases remaining between them. Germline V gene sequence: CDR1 SGHAT, CDR2 FQNNGV. The CDR3 consists of 11 residues. The CDR3 region is CASSLAGIHTF. CDR3 DNA sequence: TGTGCCAGCAGCTTAGCGGGTATTCACACCTTC.

A few counts support this clone. This chain connects TRBV23-1 to TRBJ2-3; 8 nucleotides agree with TRBD1. TRBV23-1 is recorded as an ORF, its role being uncertain. The CDR3 sequence is 17 residues long. The junction had 7 bases not matched to a gene; V was cut back by 0 bases and J by 2 bases. CDR3 amino acids: CASSQSGTGSFTDTQYF. CDR3 bases: TGCGCCAGCAGTCAATCAGGGACAGGTTCCTTCACAGATACGCAGTATTTT.

Here the CDR3 DNA reads TGTGCCAGTAGTAAGACTAGCGGAGCTAACACCGGGGAGCTGTTTTTT. Its translation: CASSKTSGANTGELFF. The gene calls are TRBV19 and TRBJ2-2; 9 bases align to TRBD2. Germline V gene lookup returns CDR1 LNHDA and CDR2 SQIVND (reference sequence). This CDR3 has 16 amino acids. With 4 bases clipped from V and 2 bases from J, the junction kept 5 bases outside the gene matches.